These 4 T cell receptor beta chains share one sample of origin, sequenced in a study of blood T cell repertoires in COVID-19 (dated by TCRdb to 2019 to 2021). The library was prepared using the immunoSEQ multiplex PCR assay. TCRdb limited this immuneACCESS table to in-frame rearrangements with V and J called. A share of clones is missing; checked studies link under half to unresolved V genes, and the rest is unexplained. The sample yields about 240,000 clones; about 86% were counted once. The ten largest account for 3.3% of the sample. Sequencing used PBMCs or T cells enriched from blood (not recorded which). These receptor sequences come from a woman aged 40 to 50 with acute COVID-19.

This clone is a singleton in its sample. This chain joins TRBV29-1 and TRBJ2-7, with a tentative D call TRBD1 (6 bases). The CDR3 has 12 residues. V was shortened by 1 base and J by 4 bases, with 8 bases between the two germline ends. Germline values: CDR1 SQVTM, CDR2 ANQGSEA. The CDR3 nucleotides are TGCAGCGTTGAAGCGCAGGGGTACGAGCAGTACTTC. Its protein product is CSVEAQGYEQYF.

V and J are TRBV3-1 (or the pseudogene TRBV3-2) and TRBJ1-6; D is uncertain. Germline loops: CDR1 LGHDT, CDR2 YNNKEL (reference sequence). The CDR3 runs 13 residues. V shed 1 base and J shed 10 bases, with 8 bases lying between them. This chain's CDR3 is CASSQAGSSPLHF. In DNA, the CDR3 is TGTGCCAGCAGCCAAGCGGGAAGCTCACCCCTCCACTTT.

The rearrangement uses TRBV7-2 and TRBJ2-1; D gene ambiguous. The CDR3 length is 14 residues. Germline CDR1 and CDR2: SGHTA and FQGNSA. Trimming cost V 0 bases and J 4 bases, with 7 bases left between them. The CDR3 DNA sequence: TGTGCCAGCAGCTTAGCGGGCCCTTACAATGAGCAGTTCTTC. Protein product: CASSLAGPYNEQFF.

This clone has only one observation. With a much larger clone just one base away, this may be a read error. This chain uses TRBV27 with TRBJ1-5; no definite D call. CDR1 is MNHEY, CDR2 SMNVEV, per germline (reference sequence). V was trimmed by 3 bases and J by 0 bases, leaving 3 bases between them. The length of the CDR3 is 13 residues. This chain's CDR3 is CASSFYSNQPQHF. In nucleotides, the CDR3 is TGTGCCAGCAGTTTTTATAGCAATCAGCCCCAGCATTTT.